This passage covers 13 T cell receptor beta chains from one sample sequenced in a study of cytomegalovirus exposure and HLA in healthy donors. Primers for the PCR totalled 60 Vbeta and 13 Jbeta. TCRdb's copy holds only in-frame clones and misses some; the assay was immunoSEQ multiplex PCR. The table lists 180,000 or so clones, around four fifths of them singletons. Sequenced input: PBMCs. The origin of the receptors is a man between 18 and 29 years old in good health and CMV-seronegative.

The chain employs TRBV7-9 and TRBJ2-6, with 7 bases lining up with TRBD1. Trimming took 1 base from V and 0 from J; bases not matched to a gene: 3. There are 17 residues in the CDR3. Germline V gene sequence: CDR1 SEHNR, CDR2 FQNEAQ (reference sequence). CDR3 loop: CASSLGDSNSGANVLTF. For the CDR3, the DNA is TGTGCCAGCAGCTTAGGGGACAGCAACTCTGGGGCCAACGTCCTGACTTTC.

The rearrangement joins TRBV2 to TRBJ2-5, with 12 bases aligning to TRBD2. Trimming cost V 8 bases and J 5 bases; bases outside gene matches: 6. The CDR3 consists of 14 residues. Germline loops: CDR1 SNHLY, CDR2 FYNNEI. The CDR3 protein is CASAGLAGIETQYF. The CDR3 coding sequence is TGTGCCAGCGCCGGACTAGCGGGGATTGAGACCCAGTACTTC.

Only a few counts were recorded for this clone. V gene TRBV19 combines with J gene TRBJ1-2; D is unclear. CDR3 length: 14 residues. V lost 0 bases and J lost 5, with 10 bases in between. Germline CDR1 is LNHDA and CDR2 is SQIVND (reference sequence). CDR3 nucleotides: TGTGCCAGTAGTATAGAGGGCAGCTTTTATGGCTACACCTTC. The encoded protein is CASSIEGSFYGYTF.

The chain is built from TRBV4-2 and TRBJ1-1, with 11 bases identical to TRBD1. V trimming: 0 bases; J trimming: 4 bases; junction bases outside the gene matches: 7. The CDR3 runs to 17 residues. Germline loops: CDR1 LGHNA, CDR2 YNFKEQ. The CDR3 loop reads CASSQDLGQGARTEAFF. Written as DNA, the CDR3 is TGTGCCAGCAGCCAAGATTTAGGACAGGGGGCGCGCACTGAAGCTTTCTTT.

The rearrangement uses TRBV6-6 and TRBJ1-2, with D possibly TRBD1 on 6 matching bases. The length of the CDR3 is 13 residues. V was cut by 4 bases and J by 4 bases, with 10 bases left in between. Germline-derived CDR1 and CDR2 are MNHNY and SVGAGI (reference sequence). DNA for the CDR3: TGTGCCAGCAGTTCCACAGGGCCCTATGGCTACACCTTC. Its translation: CASSSTGPYGYTF.

This sequence joins TRBV19 and TRBJ1-3, with 9 bases matching TRBD1. Per the germline V gene, CDR1 is LNHDA and CDR2 is SQIVND (reference sequence). This CDR3 spans 16 amino acids. V lost 5 bases to trimming and J lost 0 bases; unmatched junction nucleotides: 5. CDR3 sequence: CASSRDRAYSGNTIYF. CDR3 coding DNA: TGTGCCAGTAGTCGGGACAGGGCTTACTCTGGAAACACCATATATTTT.

This chain links TRBV29-1 with TRBJ2-5; TRBD2 matches 10 bases. The tail of the sequence fits TRBJ2-7 better, so the J call may be wrong. This CDR3 comprises 15 residues. The V gene's germline CDR1 is SQVTM and CDR2 ANQGSEA. The chain's CDR3 is CSVEDLPSGSSEQYF. Here the CDR3 DNA reads TGCAGCGTTGAAGATCTTCCTAGCGGGAGCAGCGAGCAGTACTTC.

The genes are TRBV9 and TRBJ1-1; no clear D. Germline V CDR1 and CDR2: SGDLS, YYNGEE. The CDR3 spans 10 residues. Deletions cut 3 bases from V and 10 bases from J, with 7 bases between. The CDR3 nucleotides read TGTGCCAGCAGCGACGAGCGAGCTTTCTTT. It specifies CASSDERAFF.

This clone was counted a single time. This sequence joins TRBV28 and TRBJ1-5; D is unclear. V lost 11 bases, J lost 5 bases, and 16 bases lay in between. The CDR3 is 13 amino acids. Germline lookup yields CDR1 MDHEN and CDR2 SYDVKM. The CDR3 loop reads CALAEDGDQPQHF. The CDR3 region has the DNA TGTGCCTTGGCCGAGGATGGAGATCAGCCCCAGCATTTT.

The genes are TRBV20-1 and TRBJ2-5; TRBD1 might be the D (6 bases). The germline V and J ends were trimmed by 8 bases and 3 bases, with 10 bases remaining between them. Germline lookup yields CDR1 DFQATT and CDR2 SNEGSKA (reference sequence). This CDR3 has 11 residues. The CDR3 DNA follows: TGCAGTTCGACAGGTGAAGAGACCCAGTACTTC. This encodes CSSTGEETQYF.

V gene TRBV4-2 combines with J gene TRBJ1-4; maybe TRBD1 (5 bases). Germline V gene data show CDR1 as LGHNA and CDR2 as YNFKEQ. V dropped 0 bases and J dropped 8 bases, with 16 bases sitting between them. The CDR3 length is 16 residues. The CDR3 sequence is CASSQEASAGTEKLFF. DNA for the CDR3: TGTGCCAGCAGCCAAGAAGCGTCAGCGGGGACGGAAAAACTGTTTTTT.

CDR3 nucleotide sequence: TGTGCCTGGAGATCTGCGGGAGAGACCCAGTACTTC. This sequence encodes CAWRSAGETQYF. The rearrangement links TRBV30 to TRBJ2-5; D perhaps matches TRBD2 (5 bases). The germline gives CDR1 GTSNPN, CDR2 SVGIG (reference sequence). V was clipped by 3 bases and J by 4 bases, with 9 bases between them. The CDR3 has 12 amino acids.

A few counts support this clone. The V and J genes are TRBV5-6 and TRBJ2-5; no firm D call. This CDR3 spans 14 amino acids. Germline V gene data show CDR1 as SGHDT and CDR2 as YYEEEE. The V end lost 5 bases, the J end lost 2 bases, and 13 bases lay between the germline ends. The CDR3 here is CASSPAPRQETQYF. The CDR3 DNA reads TGTGCCAGCAGTCCAGCCCCCAGGCAAGAGACCCAGTACTTC.